This entry lists 17 T cell receptor beta chains sequenced from one sample in a study of blood T cells in healthy people across ages. For the second PCR, which ran for 7 to 11 cycles, a sample-barcoded 5' primer and a J-beta primer mix were used. MiXCR, applied by TCRdb to the 5' RACE reads, yields one record per CDR3 protein. The sample carries over a million distinct CDR3 sequences, around 45% recorded once. The sample consisted of blood. The receptor source for this set is a woman between 55 and 75 years old in good health.

The chain is built from TRBV27 and TRBJ2-7; maybe TRBD1 (6 bases). The CDR3 has 14 amino acids. From germline, CDR1 is MNHEY and CDR2 SMNVEV (reference sequence). Deletions cut 6 bases from V and 7 bases from J, with 19 bases between. The chain's CDR3 is CASSPSGQYNEQYF. CDR3 DNA: TGTGCCAGCAGCCCTTCCGGACAGTACAATGAGCAGTACTTC.

The V gene is TRBV30, the J gene TRBJ1-2; possibly TRBD1 for D (5 bases). Trimming took 2 bases from V and 5 from J, leaving 9 bases between them. Looked up from germline, CDR1 is GTSNPN and CDR2 is SVGIG (reference sequence). There are 12 residues in the CDR3. CDR3 residues: CAWSSGFYGYTF. DNA of the CDR3: TGTGCCTGGAGTTCAGGGTTTTATGGCTACACCTTC.

V is TRBV29-1 and J is TRBJ2-5, with D possibly TRBD1 on 5 matching bases. In germline, CDR1 is SQVTM, CDR2 ANQGSEA. CDR3 length: 10 residues. For the CDR3, the DNA is TGCAGGGTAGACAGTGAGACCCAGTACTTC. The encoded protein is CRVDSETQYF.

This clonotype was picked up a small number of times. The genes are TRBV20-1 and TRBJ1-5; the D gene is possibly TRBD1 (6 bases). This CDR3 has 14 amino acids. The V and J ends lost 3 bases and 3 bases respectively, with 12 bases between them. The V gene's germline CDR1 is DFQATT and CDR2 SNEGSKA (reference sequence). The CDR3 nucleotides are TGCAGTGCTAGGACTACAGGGCCCAATCAGCCCCAGCATTTT. It specifies CSARTTGPNQPQHF.

This clonotype has just a few counts. This chain connects TRBV30 to TRBJ1-2; D remains ambiguous. The CDR3 runs to 12 residues. Germline V gene lookup returns CDR1 GTSNPN and CDR2 SVGIG (reference sequence). The V gene lost 4 bases and the J gene lost 0 bases, with 6 bases spanning the gap. This chain's CDR3 is CAWTTTNYGYTF. CDR3 coding DNA: TGTGCCTGGACTACCACTAACTATGGCTACACCTTC.

This chain's CDR3 is CASSFGGHTDTQYF. The CDR3 DNA reads as TGTGCCAGCAGCTTTGGCGGTCACACAGATACGCAGTATTTT. V is TRBV11-2 and J is TRBJ2-3; no reliable D call. Trimming took off 3 bases at V and 2 bases at J, with 9 bases between the two ends. The CDR3 covers 14 residues. CDR1 and CDR2 (germline): SGHAT, FQNNGV.

Comments on this clonotype: An end of the junction does not agree with germline; a read error may underlie this. The chain has TRBV5-1 and TRBJ1-2; D is undetermined. Germline CDR1 is SGHRS and CDR2 is YFSETQ. The CDR3 loop spans 15 amino acids. CDR3 residues: CASSLSGSANYDYTF. The CDR3, as DNA: TGCGCCAGCAGCTTGTCGGGTTCAGCTAACTATGACTACACCTTC.

The chain has TRBV3-1 and TRBJ2-1, with 11 bases aligning to TRBD2. The CDR3 has 14 amino acids. Germline loops: CDR1 LGHDT, CDR2 YNNKEL (reference sequence). The V gene end was trimmed by 4 bases and the J gene end by 13 bases; junction bases not matched to a gene: 9. CDR3 amino acids: CASSPLAGGARQFF. The CDR3 DNA reads as TGTGCCAGCAGCCCGCTAGCGGGAGGTGCCCGTCAGTTCTTC.

J is TRBJ2-7 and V is TRBV10-3; D remains unclear. Trimming pared 4 bases from V and 4 bases from J, leaving 5 bases between. The CDR3 totals 11 residues. Germline V gene sequence: CDR1 ENHRY, CDR2 SYGVKD. CDR3 DNA sequence: TGTGCCATCAGTGGGTTATACGAGCAGTACTTC. Residues: CAISGLYEQYF.

This clonotype showed up just a few times. The chain has TRBV7-9 and TRBJ2-7; 7 positions agree with TRBD1. CDR1 SEHNR and CDR2 FQNEAQ come from the germline V gene (reference sequence). V lost 0 bases, J lost 2 bases, and 4 bases stayed unmatched. The CDR3 has 15 residues. In DNA form, the CDR3 reads TGTGCCAGCAGCTTAGCACAGGGGATGACCTACGAGCAGTACTTC. It is translated as CASSLAQGMTYEQYF.

This clonotype has just a few counts. The chain is built from TRBV29-1 and TRBJ2-1; D is possibly TRBD1 (5 bases). Germline V gene sequence: CDR1 SQVTM, CDR2 ANQGSEA. The CDR3 is made up of 13 amino acids. Trimming took 1 base from V and 6 from J, leaving 10 bases between them. Here the CDR3 reads CSVEVTVRNEQFF. The CDR3 region has the DNA TGCAGCGTTGAAGTGACAGTTCGCAATGAGCAGTTCTTC.

The chain recombines TRBV20-1 with TRBJ2-5; D is perhaps TRBD2 (6 bases). The germline V gene encodes CDR1 DFQATT and CDR2 SNEGSKA (reference sequence). The CDR3 spans 13 residues. V was cut by 4 bases and J by 5 bases, with 14 bases left in between. CDR3 sequence (DNA): TGCAGTGCTATTGGGGGTGGGGGGGAGACCCAGTACTTC. Amino acid sequence: CSAIGGGGETQYF.

The chain joins TRBV27 to TRBJ1-4, with a possible D match to TRBD1 (5 bases). The germline gives CDR1 MNHEY, CDR2 SMNVEV (reference sequence). V was pared by 3 bases and J by 7 bases, with 12 bases between. The CDR3 is made up of 14 amino acids. The CDR3 nucleotides read TGTGCCAGCAGTTTTGAGGGGCGCGGTGAAAAACTGTTTTTT. Amino acid sequence: CASSFEGRGEKLFF.

Only a few counts were recorded for this clonotype. The chain has TRBV6-1 and TRBJ2-7, with no clear D. The CDR3 has 14 amino acids. Looked up from germline, CDR1 is MNHNS and CDR2 is SASEGT. Trimming cost V 2 bases and J 0 bases, with 8 bases left between them. CDR3 in amino acids: CASSENWSSYEQYF. The CDR3, as DNA: TGTGCCAGCAGTGAAAATTGGAGCTCCTACGAGCAGTACTTC.

This clonotype was observed once. Germline and junction disagree at one end, which may indicate a read error. The rearrangement links TRBV7-6 to TRBJ2-5, with D tentatively TRBD2 (6 bases). Germline CDR1 is SGHVS and CDR2 is FNYEAQ. CDR3 size: 16 residues. CDR3 coding DNA: TGTGCCAGCAGCTTAAGGCGGGATTTACCTTCGGAGACCCGGTACTTC. Protein: CASSLRRDLPSETRYF.

The chain has TRBV6-5 and TRBJ2-1, with 10 bases identical to TRBD2. This CDR3 is 15 amino acids long. V lost 0 bases and J lost 12; bases outside the gene matches: 8. Germline CDR1 reads MNHEY; CDR2 reads SVGAGI. In DNA, the CDR3 is TGTGCCAGCAGTTACTCGAGCGGGAGGGCCAACCCGCAGTTCTTC. It is translated as CASSYSSGRANPQFF.

This chain links TRBV2 with TRBJ2-7; D may match TRBD1 or TRBD2 (5 bases each). The length of the CDR3 is 14 residues. Germline V lookup: CDR1 SNHLY, CDR2 FYNNEI. Trimming cost V 4 bases and J 2 bases, with 12 bases left between them. The CDR3 loop reads CASSVRDPPYEQYF. The CDR3 DNA follows: TGTGCCAGCAGTGTCCGGGACCCTCCCTACGAGCAGTACTTC.